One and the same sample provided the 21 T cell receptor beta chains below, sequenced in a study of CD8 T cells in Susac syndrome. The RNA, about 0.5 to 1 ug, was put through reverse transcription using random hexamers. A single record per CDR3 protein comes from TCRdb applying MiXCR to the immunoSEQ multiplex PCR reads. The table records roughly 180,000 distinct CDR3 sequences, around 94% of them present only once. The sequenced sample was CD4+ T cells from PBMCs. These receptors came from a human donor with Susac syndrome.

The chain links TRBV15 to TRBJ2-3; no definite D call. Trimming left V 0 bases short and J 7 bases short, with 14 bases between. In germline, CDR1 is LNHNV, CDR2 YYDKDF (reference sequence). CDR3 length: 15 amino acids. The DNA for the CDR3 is TGTGCCACCAGCAGAGATCCGATGGCCCAAAATACGCAGTATTTT. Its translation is CATSRDPMAQNTQYF.

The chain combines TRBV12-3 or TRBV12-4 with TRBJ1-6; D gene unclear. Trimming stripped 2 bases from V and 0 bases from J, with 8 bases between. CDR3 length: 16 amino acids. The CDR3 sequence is CASSLHMSSYNSPLHF. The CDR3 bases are TGTGCCAGCAGTTTACACATGAGCTCCTATAATTCACCCCTCCACTTT.

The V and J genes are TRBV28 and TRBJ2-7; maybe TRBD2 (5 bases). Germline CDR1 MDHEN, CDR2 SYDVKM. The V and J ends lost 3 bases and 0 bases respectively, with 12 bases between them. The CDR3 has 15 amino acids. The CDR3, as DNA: TGTGCCAGCAGTTTGCAGGCGGGCGGCTCCTACGAGCAGTACTTC. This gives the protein CASSLQAGGSYEQYF.

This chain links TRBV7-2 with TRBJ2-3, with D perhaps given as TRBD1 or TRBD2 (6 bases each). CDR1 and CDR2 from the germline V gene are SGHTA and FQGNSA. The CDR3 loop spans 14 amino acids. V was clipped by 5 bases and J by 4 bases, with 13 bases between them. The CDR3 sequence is CASSPRGPADTQYF. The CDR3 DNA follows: TGTGCCAGCAGCCCCCGGGGGCCGGCAGATACGCAGTATTTT.

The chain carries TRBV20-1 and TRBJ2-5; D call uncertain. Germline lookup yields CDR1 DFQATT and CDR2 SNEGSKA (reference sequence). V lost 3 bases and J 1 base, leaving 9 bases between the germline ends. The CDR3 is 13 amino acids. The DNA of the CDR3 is TGCAGTGCTAGCCCGGGCCCCCAAGAGACCCAGTACTTC. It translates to CSASPGPQETQYF.

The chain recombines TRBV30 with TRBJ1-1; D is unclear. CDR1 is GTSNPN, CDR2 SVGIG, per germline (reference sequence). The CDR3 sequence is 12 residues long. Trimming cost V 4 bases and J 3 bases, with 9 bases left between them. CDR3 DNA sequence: TGTGCCTGGAAACTGGAACACACTGAAGCTTTCTTT. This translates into CAWKLEHTEAFF. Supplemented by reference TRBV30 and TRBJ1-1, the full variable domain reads SQTIHQWPATLVQPVGSPLSLECTVEGTSNPNLYWYRQAAGRGLQLLFYSVGIGQISSEVPQNLSASRPQDRQFILSSKKLLLSDSGFYLCAWKLEHTEAFFGQGTRLTVV.

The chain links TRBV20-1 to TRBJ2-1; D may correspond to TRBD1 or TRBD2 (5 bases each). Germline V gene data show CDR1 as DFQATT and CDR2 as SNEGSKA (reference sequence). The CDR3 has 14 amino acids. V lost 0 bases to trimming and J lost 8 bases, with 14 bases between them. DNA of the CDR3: TGCAGTGCTAGAGATGTGGTGACAGCGGATGAGCAGTTCTTC. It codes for CSARDVVTADEQFF.

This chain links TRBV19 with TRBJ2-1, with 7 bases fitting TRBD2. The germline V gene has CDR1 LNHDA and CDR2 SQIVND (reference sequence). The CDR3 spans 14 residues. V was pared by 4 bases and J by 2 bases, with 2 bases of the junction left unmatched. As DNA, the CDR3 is TGTGCCAGTAGTAGCGGGAGTACCTACAATGAGCAGTTCTTC. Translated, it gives CASSSGSTYNEQFF.

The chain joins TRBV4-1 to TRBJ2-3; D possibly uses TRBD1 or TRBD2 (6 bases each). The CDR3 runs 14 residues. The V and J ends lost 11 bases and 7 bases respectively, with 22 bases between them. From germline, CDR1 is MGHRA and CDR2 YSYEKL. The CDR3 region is CACAPSATGNTQYF. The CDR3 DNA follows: TGCGCCTGCGCGCCTAGCGCCACAGGGAATACGCAGTATTTT.

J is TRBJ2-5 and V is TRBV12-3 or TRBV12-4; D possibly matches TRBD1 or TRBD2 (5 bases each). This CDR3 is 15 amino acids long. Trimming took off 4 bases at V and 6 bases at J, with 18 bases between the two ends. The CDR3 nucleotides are TGTGCCAGCAGTTCGGTCTCCGGGACCTTAAAGACCCAGTACTTC. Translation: CASSSVSGTLKTQYF.

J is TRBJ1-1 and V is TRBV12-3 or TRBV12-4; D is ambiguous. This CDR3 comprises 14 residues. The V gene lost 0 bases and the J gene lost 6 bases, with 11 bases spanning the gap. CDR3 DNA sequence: TGTGCCAGCAGTTTAGCGCTGACTCTCCCTGAAGCTTTCTTT. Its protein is CASSLALTLPEAFF.

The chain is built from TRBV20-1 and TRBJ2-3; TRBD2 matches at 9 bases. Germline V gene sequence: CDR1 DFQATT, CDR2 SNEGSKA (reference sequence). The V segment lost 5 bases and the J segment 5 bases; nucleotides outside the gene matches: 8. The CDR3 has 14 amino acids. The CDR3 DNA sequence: TGCAGTGCTCCCCCCGCTAGCGGGGAAGATACGCAGTATTTT. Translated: CSAPPASGEDTQYF.

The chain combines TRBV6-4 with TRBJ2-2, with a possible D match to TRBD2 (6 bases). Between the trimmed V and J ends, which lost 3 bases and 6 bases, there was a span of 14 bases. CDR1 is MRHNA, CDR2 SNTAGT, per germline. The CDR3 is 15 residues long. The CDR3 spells CASSETVASAGELFF. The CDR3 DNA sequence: TGTGCCAGCAGTGAAACTGTCGCTAGCGCCGGGGAGCTGTTTTTT.

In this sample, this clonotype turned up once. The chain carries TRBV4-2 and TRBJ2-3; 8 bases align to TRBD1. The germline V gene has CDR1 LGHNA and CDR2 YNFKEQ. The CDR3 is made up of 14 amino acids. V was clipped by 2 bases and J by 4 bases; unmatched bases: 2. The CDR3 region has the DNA TGTGCCAGCAGCCAAAACAGGGGGGCAGATACGCAGTATTTT. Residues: CASSQNRGADTQYF.

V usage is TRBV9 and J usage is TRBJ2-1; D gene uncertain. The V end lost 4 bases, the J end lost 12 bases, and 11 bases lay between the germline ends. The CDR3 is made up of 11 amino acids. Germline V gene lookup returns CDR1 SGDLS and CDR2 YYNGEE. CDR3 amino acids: CASSNRSGQFF. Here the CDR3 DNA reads TGTGCCAGCAGCAACCGCTCGGGGCAGTTCTTC.

The CDR3 sequence: CASSPAVFRGGTKFF. CDR3 bases: TGCGCCAGCAGCCCCGCAGTATTTCGGGGGGGAACCAAGTTCTTC. The chain uses TRBV4-3 and TRBJ2-1; 8 bases are a match to TRBD2. The CDR3 sequence is 15 residues long. With 4 bases clipped from V and 14 bases from J, the junction kept 16 bases outside the gene matches. The germline V gene encodes CDR1 LGHNA and CDR2 YSLEER.

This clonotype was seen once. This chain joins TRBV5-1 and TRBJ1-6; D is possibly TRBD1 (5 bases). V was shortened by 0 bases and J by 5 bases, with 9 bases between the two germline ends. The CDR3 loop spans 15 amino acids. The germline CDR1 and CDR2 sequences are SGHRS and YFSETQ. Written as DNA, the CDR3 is TGCGCCAGCAGCTTGGCGGCAGGGAATAATTCACCCCTCCACTTT. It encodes CASSLAAGNNSPLHF.

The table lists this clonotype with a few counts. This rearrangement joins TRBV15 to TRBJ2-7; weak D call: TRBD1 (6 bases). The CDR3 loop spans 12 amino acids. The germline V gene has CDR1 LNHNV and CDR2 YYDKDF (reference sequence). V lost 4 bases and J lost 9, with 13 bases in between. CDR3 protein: CATSTGLGGQYF. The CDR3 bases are TGTGCCACCAGCACGGGGTTAGGGGGGCAGTACTTC.

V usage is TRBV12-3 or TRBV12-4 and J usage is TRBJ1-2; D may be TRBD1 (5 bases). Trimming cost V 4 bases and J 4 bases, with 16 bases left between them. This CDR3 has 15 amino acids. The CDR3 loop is CASSSPDRASYGYTF. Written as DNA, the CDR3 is TGTGCCAGCAGTTCCCCTGACAGAGCTAGCTATGGCTACACCTTC.

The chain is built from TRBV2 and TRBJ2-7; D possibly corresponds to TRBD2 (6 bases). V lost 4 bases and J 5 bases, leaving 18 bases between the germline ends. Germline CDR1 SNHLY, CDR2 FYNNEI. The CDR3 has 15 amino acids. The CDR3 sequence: CASSALGPTGDEQYF. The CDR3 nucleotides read TGTGCCAGCAGTGCGCTGGGGCCGACGGGGGACGAGCAGTACTTC.

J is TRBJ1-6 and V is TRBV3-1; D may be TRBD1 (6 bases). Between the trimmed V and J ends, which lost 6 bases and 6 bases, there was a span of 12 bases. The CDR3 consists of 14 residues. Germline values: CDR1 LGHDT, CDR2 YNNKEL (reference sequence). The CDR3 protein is CASRGQSTNSPLHF. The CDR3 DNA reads TGTGCCAGCAGAGGACAGTCTACTAATTCACCCCTCCACTTT. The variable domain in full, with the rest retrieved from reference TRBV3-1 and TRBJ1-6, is DTAVSQTPKYLVTQMGNDKSIKCEQNLGHDTMYWYKQDSKKFLKIMFSYNNKELIINETVPNRFSPKSPDKAHLNLHINSLELGDSAVYFCASRGQSTNSPLHFGNGTRLTVT.